Shown below are 10 T cell receptor beta chains from a single sample sequenced in a study of blood T cell repertoires in COVID-19. Libraries were prepared by immunoSEQ multiplex PCR; TCRdb keeps only in-frame clonotypes and omits some of them. The table includes around 60,000 clones, approximately 77% detected once. The sample was peripheral blood. The receptors originated from a human donor in a cohort sampled during active COVID-19.

This clone was seen a few times. This chain links TRBV7-8 with TRBJ1-3; D unclear. Trimming left V 5 bases short and J 5 bases short, with 4 bases between. Germline lookup yields CDR1 SGHVS and CDR2 FQNEAQ. There are 11 residues in the CDR3. The CDR3 region has the DNA TGTGCCAGCAGCCCTCGAAACACCATATATTTT. Protein sequence: CASSPRNTIYF.

The V call is TRBV19, the J call TRBJ2-5; D possibly corresponds to TRBD1 (6 bases). The V gene's germline CDR1 is LNHDA and CDR2 SQIVND (reference sequence). Trimming pared 3 bases from V and 5 bases from J, leaving 22 bases between. This CDR3 is built from 17 residues. CDR3 coding DNA: TGTGCCAGTAGTATTGGTGGGGGCATCGTTCCAGGCGAGACCCAGTACTTC. The encoded protein is CASSIGGGIVPGETQYF.

V and J are TRBV5-1 and TRBJ1-1, with 9 bases fitting TRBD1. Losses at the gene ends were 0 bases for V and 6 bases for J; bases not matched to a gene: 3. This CDR3 spans 14 amino acids. The germline CDR1 and CDR2 sequences are SGHRS and YFSETQ. In nucleotides, the CDR3 is TGCGCCAGCAGCTTGGCGGGACAGGGTTCTGAAGCTTTCTTT. As protein: CASSLAGQGSEAFF. The full variable domain, rest sourced from reference TRBV5-1 and TRBJ1-1, is KAGVTQTPRYLIKTRGQQVTLSCSPISGHRSVSWYQQTPGQGLQFLFEYFSETQRNKGNFPGRFSGRQFSNSRSEMNVSTLELGDSALYLCASSLAGQGSEAFFGQGTRLTVV.

This clone was found many times. The chain combines TRBV5-1 with TRBJ1-5, with D maybe TRBD1 (6 bases). The length of the CDR3 is 15 residues. CDR1 is SGHRS and CDR2 is YFSETQ in the germline V gene. The V gene lost 2 bases and the J gene lost 3 bases, with 12 bases spanning the gap. The CDR3 protein is CASSLTTGNNQPQHF. CDR3 sequence (DNA): TGCGCCAGCAGCTTAACCACAGGGAACAATCAGCCCCAGCATTTT.

This clone was found a few times. The chain uses TRBV30 and TRBJ1-1, with D unclear. The length of the CDR3 is 16 residues. CDR1 is GTSNPN, CDR2 SVGIG, per germline (reference sequence). Trimming took 4 bases from V and 3 from J, leaving 21 bases between them. CDR3: CAWTQAVVGGDTEAFF. The CDR3 nucleotides read TGTGCCTGGACCCAAGCGGTGGTAGGAGGTGACACTGAAGCTTTCTTT.

This chain joins TRBV10-1 and TRBJ2-2, with 14 bases aligning to TRBD2. Germline CDR1 WNHNN, CDR2 SYGVQD (reference sequence). The CDR3 covers 15 residues. V gave up 6 bases and J gave up 6 bases; unmatched junction bases: 3. The CDR3 bases are TGCGCCAGCAGCAGGACTAGCGGGGGGCCCGGGGAGCTGTTTTTT. Translating gives CASSRTSGGPGELFF.

V usage is TRBV5-1 and J usage is TRBJ2-3; 10 bases are a match to TRBD2. The germline gives CDR1 SGHRS, CDR2 YFSETQ. The CDR3 totals 15 residues. V shed 4 bases, J shed 0 bases, and the junction held 2 bases outside the gene matches. The CDR3: CASSMTSGSTDTQYF. CDR3 nucleotides: TGCGCCAGCAGCATGACTAGCGGGAGCACAGATACGCAGTATTTT.

This clone was detected a few times. The chain recombines TRBV6-5 with TRBJ2-3; 9 bases line up with TRBD1. The CDR3 is 15 residues long. Trimming cost V 6 bases and J 2 bases; bases outside gene matches: 6. Germline CDR1 reads MNHEY; CDR2 reads SVGAGI. CDR3 sequence reads: CASRRQGVNTDTQYF. The CDR3 DNA reads TGTGCCAGCAGAAGACAGGGGGTTAACACAGATACGCAGTATTTT.

This clone was seen more than once but under ten times. The chain combines TRBV19 with TRBJ1-5, with D possibly matching TRBD1 (5 bases). The CDR3 is made up of 16 amino acids. Trimming left V 6 bases short and J 11 bases short, with 26 bases between. Per the germline V gene, CDR1 is LNHDA and CDR2 is SQIVND (reference sequence). The CDR3 spells CASRIFEGRSGLAQHF. In nucleotides, the CDR3 is TGTGCCAGTAGAATTTTTGAGGGGAGGTCGGGTTTGGCCCAGCATTTT.

The chain recombines TRBV6-5 with TRBJ2-1, with TRBD1 matching 9 bases. CDR3 length equals 15 residues. V lost 6 bases, J lost 5 bases, and 8 bases stayed unmatched. CDR1 is MNHEY, CDR2 SVGAGI, per germline. CDR3 DNA sequence: TGTGCCAGCAGCCAACCGGGACAGGGAAACAATGAGCAGTTCTTC. It codes for CASSQPGQGNNEQFF.